Presented here are 28 T cell receptor beta chains from one specimen sequenced in a study of blood T cell repertoires in COVID-19. Clones were sequenced by immunoSEQ multiplex PCR, and TCRdb holds only the in-frame ones, with some missing. The table lists some 70,000 clones, about 80% of them singletons. The specimen was peripheral blood. These TCRs come from a man in his fifties or sixties with acute or convalescent COVID-19.

This chain uses TRBV2 with TRBJ2-2; the D gene is possibly TRBD1 (5 bases). Germline lookup yields CDR1 SNHLY and CDR2 FYNNEI. V gave up 7 bases and J gave up 3 bases, with 15 bases separating them. This CDR3 is built from 15 residues. CDR3 amino acids: CASTERAGYTGELFF. The CDR3, as DNA: TGTGCCAGCACCGAACGGGCAGGGTACACCGGGGAGCTGTTTTTT.

This chain uses TRBV30 with TRBJ2-7, with TRBD2 matching 10 bases. The junction had 3 bases not matched to a gene; V was cut back by 4 bases and J by 0 bases. In germline, CDR1 is GTSNPN, CDR2 SVGIG (reference sequence). The CDR3 has 14 residues. In DNA, the CDR3 is TGTGCCTGGAATACTAGCGGGGCCTCCTACGAGCAGTACTTC. Translation gives CAWNTSGASYEQYF.

This clone was recorded only once. This rearrangement joins TRBV4-3 to TRBJ1-4; 8 bases are a match to TRBD1. CDR1 is LGHNA and CDR2 is YSLEER in the germline V gene. V shed 1 base and J 7 bases; nucleotides not matched to a gene: 5. The CDR3 length is 15 residues. CDR3: CASSQAQQGGEKLFF. The CDR3 coding sequence is TGCGCCAGCAGCCAAGCCCAACAGGGGGGTGAAAAACTGTTTTTT.

About this clone: It is unclear where the CDR3 begins or ends on the DNA, so no DNA is shown, and the CDR3 is as TCRdb lists it. V usage is TRBV21-1 and J usage is TRBJ2-7; TRBD1 is the table's D call, not checked against the DNA. TRBV21-1 is shown as a pseudogene. The CDR3 length is 13 residues, termini included. The CDR3 loop is CEQHCISVNEQYF.

This clone was recorded only once. V and J are TRBV7-9 and TRBJ2-5, with 8 bases lining up with TRBD2. The ends lost 5 bases at V and 0 bases at J; junction bases unmatched: 8. Germline V gene data show CDR1 as SEHNR and CDR2 as FQNEAQ (reference sequence). This CDR3 contains 16 residues. The CDR3 loop is CASSPGVAGYQETQYF. As DNA, the CDR3 is TGTGCCAGCAGCCCCGGGGTAGCGGGGTACCAAGAGACCCAGTACTTC.

This chain joins TRBV11-1 and TRBJ2-5; D may be TRBD1 (6 bases). CDR1 is SGHAT and CDR2 is FQDESV in the germline V gene (reference sequence). V was shortened by 3 bases and J by 12 bases, with 17 bases between the two germline ends. The CDR3 sequence is 13 residues long. Here the CDR3 DNA reads TGTGCCAGCAGCTTTCTCCAGGGGACGGCAAAGTACTTC. This gives the protein CASSFLQGTAKYF.

The chain recombines TRBV12-3 or TRBV12-4 with TRBJ1-2, with a tentative D call TRBD1 (5 bases). The CDR3 runs to 11 residues. Trimming cost V 8 bases and J 5 bases, with 9 bases left between them. This CDR3 reads CASLNRYGYTF. DNA for the CDR3: TGTGCCAGCCTTAACAGGTATGGCTACACCTTC.

This chain uses TRBV7-9 with TRBJ1-1, with D unresolved. This CDR3 contains 15 residues. The germline V gene encodes CDR1 SEHNR and CDR2 FQNEAQ (reference sequence). The germline V and J ends were trimmed by 4 bases and 5 bases, with 17 bases remaining between them. CDR3 residues: CASSSLIHLGTEAFF. Here the CDR3 DNA reads TGTGCCAGCAGCTCCCTCATTCATCTAGGAACTGAAGCTTTCTTT. Filled out from reference TRBV7-9 and TRBJ1-1, the complete variable domain reads DTGVSQNPRHKITKRGQNVTFRCDPISEHNRLYWYRQTLGQGPEFLTYFQNEAQLEKSRLLSDRFSAERPKGSFSTLEIQRTEQGDSAMYLCASSSLIHLGTEAFFGQGTRLTVV.

The chain employs TRBV6-5 and TRBJ1-6; 7 nucleotides match TRBD1. CDR1 is MNHEY and CDR2 is SVGAGI in the germline V gene. The CDR3 runs to 15 residues. Germline trimming cut 8 bases from V and 5 bases from J; bases unmatched to any gene: 9. The CDR3 here is CASLTGTANNSPLHF. In DNA form, the CDR3 reads TGTGCCAGCCTAACCGGGACAGCAAATAATTCACCCCTCCACTTT.

The J gene is TRBJ1-1, the V gene TRBV6-2 or TRBV6-3, with D tentatively TRBD1 (6 bases). The CDR3 is 12 amino acids. Germline values: CDR1 MNHEY, CDR2 SVGEGT. The V and J ends lost 6 bases and 11 bases respectively, with 16 bases between them. This CDR3 is CASSDRQPRAFF. The CDR3 region has the DNA TGTGCCAGCAGCGACAGGCAGCCGCGGGCTTTCTTT.

The genes are TRBV5-5 and TRBJ1-5, with D perhaps TRBD1 (5 bases). The CDR3 contains 15 residues. The V end lost 5 bases, the J end lost 6 bases, and 18 bases lay between the germline ends. Per germline, CDR1 SGHKS and CDR2 YYEKEE (reference sequence). The CDR3 DNA reads as TGTGCCAGCAGTTGGGGCGTCGGGCATGGTCAGCCCCAGCATTTT. Protein product: CASSWGVGHGQPQHF.

Ten or more counts support this clone. Other DNA sequences within the sample encode an identical CDR3. This chain connects TRBV30 to TRBJ1-5, with D hard to call. Germline-derived CDR1 and CDR2 are GTSNPN and SVGIG (reference sequence). V lost 0 bases and J 6 bases, leaving 9 bases between the germline ends. CDR3 length equals 13 residues. CDR3 region: CAWSVRERQPQHF. DNA of the CDR3: TGTGCCTGGAGTGTAAGGGAGCGTCAGCCCCAGCATTTT.

This clone has a count of ten or more. V usage is TRBV10-3 and J usage is TRBJ2-5; the D gene is possibly TRBD2 (6 bases). Trimming took 0 bases from V and 2 from J, leaving 10 bases between them. This CDR3 region has 15 residues. The V gene's germline CDR1 is ENHRY and CDR2 SYGVKD. Written as DNA, the CDR3 is TGTGCCATCAGTGAGTCCGGGGGTCTTCAAGAGACCCAGTACTTC. Translated, it gives CAISESGGLQETQYF.

V gene TRBV7-2 combines with J gene TRBJ1-5, with a tentative D call TRBD1 (5 bases). The germline CDR1 and CDR2 sequences are SGHTA and FQGNSA. The CDR3 totals 13 residues. V lost 5 bases to trimming and J lost 2 bases, with 7 bases between them. The CDR3 region is CASSSRGNQPQHF. In DNA form, the CDR3 reads TGTGCCAGCAGCAGCAGGGGCAATCAGCCCCAGCATTTT.

This clone was counted only a few times. The chain has TRBV5-6 and TRBJ1-2; possible D gene TRBD1, 6 bases. The germline V and J ends were trimmed by 2 bases and 8 bases, with 22 bases remaining between them. The V gene's germline CDR1 is SGHDT and CDR2 YYEEEE. This CDR3 is built from 16 residues. The CDR3 spells CASSLWGKTSGDGYTF. CDR3 DNA sequence: TGTGCCAGCAGCTTATGGGGGAAAACTTCAGGGGACGGCTACACCTTC.

The chain has TRBV30 and TRBJ2-2; D is uncertain. Per germline, CDR1 GTSNPN and CDR2 SVGIG (reference sequence). V lost 0 bases to trimming and J lost 5 bases, with 7 bases between them. The CDR3 totals 13 residues. DNA of the CDR3: TGTGCCTGGAGTGTACTACGAACCGGGGAGCTGTTTTTT. Protein product: CAWSVLRTGELFF.

Concerning this clone itself: The sample holds other DNA sequences that translate to the same CDR3. The genes are TRBV2 and TRBJ1-5, with D perhaps matching TRBD1 (6 bases). The V and J ends lost 1 base and 2 bases respectively, with 9 bases between them. The length of the CDR3 is 15 residues. Germline V CDR1 and CDR2: SNHLY, FYNNEI. The chain's CDR3 is CASSEGGQGNQPQHF. The CDR3 bases are TGTGCCAGCAGTGAAGGGGGGCAGGGCAATCAGCCCCAGCATTTT. Complete variable domain (other parts from reference TRBV2 and TRBJ1-5): EPEVTQTPSHQVTQMGQEVILRCVPISNHLYFYWYRQILGQKVEFLVSFYNNEISEKSEIFDDQFSVERPDGSNFTLKIRSTKLEDSAMYFCASSEGGQGNQPQHFGDGTRLSIL.

The chain links TRBV7-6 to TRBJ1-2, with D unclear. Germline lookup yields CDR1 SGHVS and CDR2 FNYEAQ. V was trimmed by 1 base and J by 8 bases, leaving 17 bases between them. The CDR3 is 15 amino acids. CDR3 residues: CASSLGASPLEGYTF. CDR3 DNA: TGTGCCAGCAGCTTAGGTGCCAGCCCCCTAGAGGGCTACACCTTC.

This rearrangement joins TRBV25-1 to TRBJ1-1, with D unclear. Trimming stripped 3 bases from V and 8 bases from J, with 10 bases between. The germline CDR1 and CDR2 sequences are MGHDK and SYGVNS. This CDR3 has 12 residues. CDR3 in DNA: TGTGCCAGCAGTGACTTGAACTGGGAAGCTTTCTTT. It encodes CASSDLNWEAFF.

This chain joins TRBV5-5 and TRBJ1-5, with 8 bases fitting TRBD1. J was trimmed by 3 bases and V by 4 bases; bases with no gene match: 3. The length of the CDR3 is 14 residues. Germline V gene lookup returns CDR1 SGHKS and CDR2 YYEKEE (reference sequence). CDR3: CASSMTGDNQPQHF. CDR3 nucleotide sequence: TGTGCCAGCAGCATGACAGGGGACAATCAGCCCCAGCATTTT.

This clone was seen a single time. This rearrangement joins TRBV30 to TRBJ2-2; 15 nucleotides agree with TRBD2. The CDR3 consists of 16 residues. Germline CDR1 is GTSNPN and CDR2 is SVGIG (reference sequence). V shed 2 bases and J 6 bases; nucleotides not matched to a gene: 4. The CDR3: CAWSSGLAGGAGELFF. In DNA, the CDR3 is TGTGCCTGGAGTTCGGGACTAGCGGGGGGCGCCGGGGAGCTGTTTTTT. Based on the CDR3 plus reference TRBV30 and TRBJ2-2, the full variable domain is SQTIHQWPATLVQPVGSPLSLECTVEGTSNPNLYWYRQAAGRGLQLLFYSVGIGQISSEVPQNLSASRPQDRQFILSSKKLLLSDSGFYLCAWSSGLAGGAGELFFGEGSRLTVL.

The V and J genes are TRBV10-1 and TRBJ2-5; a weak D match, TRBD1 (6 bases). Germline values: CDR1 WNHNN, CDR2 SYGVQD (reference sequence). V lost 4 bases and J 1 base, leaving 13 bases between the germline ends. The CDR3 is 15 amino acids. DNA of the CDR3: TGCGCCAGCAGTGGTAGCAGGGGACCCCAAGAGACCCAGTACTTC. Amino acids: CASSGSRGPQETQYF.

This clone was observed once. V is TRBV14 and J is TRBJ2-2; 11 positions match TRBD2. CDR1 is SGHDN, CDR2 FVKESK, per germline. This CDR3 contains 18 residues. The V and J ends lost 4 bases and 1 base, in that order; junction bases with no gene match: 8. The CDR3 reads CASSPLAGTSGNTGELFF. The DNA for the CDR3 is TGTGCCAGCAGCCCCTTAGCCGGGACTAGCGGGAACACCGGGGAGCTGTTTTTT.

The rearrangement joins TRBV7-9 to TRBJ1-3; D unresolved. The germline CDR1 and CDR2 sequences are SEHNR and FQNEAQ (reference sequence). With 3 bases removed from V and 0 bases from J, the gap between germline ends came to 9 bases. The CDR3 is 15 amino acids. The CDR3 sequence: CASSFGPHSGNTIYF. In DNA, the CDR3 is TGTGCCAGCAGCTTCGGTCCGCACTCTGGAAACACCATATATTTT.

This clone was counted a single time. The chain is built from TRBV24-1 and TRBJ2-2; TRBD2 is a possible D gene (6 bases). Per the germline V gene, CDR1 is KGHDR and CDR2 is SFDVKD. This CDR3 region has 16 residues. V was pared by 1 base and J by 0 bases, with 8 bases between. The CDR3 loop is CATSDFRGTNTGELFF. The CDR3 nucleotides are TGTGCCACCAGTGATTTTCGGGGGACGAACACCGGGGAGCTGTTTTTT.

This clone was seen only a few times. J is TRBJ2-5 and V is TRBV18; 10 bases align to TRBD1. Trimming cost V 3 bases and J 2 bases; bases outside gene matches: 9. Germline values: CDR1 KGHSH, CDR2 LQKENI. The length of the CDR3 is 17 residues. CDR3 coding DNA: TGTGCCAGCTCACCCCGGGACAGGGGACTGAGTCAAGAGACCCAGTACTTC. Translation gives CASSPRDRGLSQETQYF.

The chain employs TRBV19 and TRBJ2-6; TRBD1 matches at 10 bases. The J segment lost 2 bases and the V segment lost 8 bases, leaving 0 bases of the junction unmatched. In germline, CDR1 is LNHDA, CDR2 SQIVND (reference sequence). The CDR3 loop spans 14 amino acids. The chain's CDR3 is CASGTGAGANVLTF. Written as DNA, the CDR3 is TGTGCCAGTGGGACAGGGGCTGGGGCCAACGTCCTGACTTTC.

The chain is built from TRBV10-1 and TRBJ2-1, with 8 bases that match TRBD1. The J segment lost 7 bases and the V segment lost 5 bases, leaving 10 bases of the junction unmatched. CDR3 length equals 15 residues. The germline V gene has CDR1 WNHNN and CDR2 SYGVQD (reference sequence). CDR3 in amino acids: CASSPRTGRRNEQFF. In nucleotides, the CDR3 is TGCGCCAGCAGTCCCAGGACAGGGAGAAGGAATGAGCAGTTCTTC.